This passage covers 32 T cell receptor beta chains from one sample sequenced in a study of T cell responses to AZD1222 COVID-19 vaccine. Using immunoSEQ multiplex PCR, the repertoire was profiled, and TCRdb retains in-frame clones only, with some absent. The sample lists around 130,000 clones, 80% to 90% seen once, with over 9% in the top ten. The sample consisted of peripheral blood, taken 28 days after the second AZD1222 dose. The receptors derive from an adult who received the AZD1222 COVID-19 vaccine.

The genes are TRBV30 and TRBJ2-7; 9 bases are a match to TRBD1. CDR1 and CDR2 (germline): GTSNPN, SVGIG (reference sequence). V shed 3 bases and J 2 bases; nucleotides not matched to a gene: 8. The CDR3 totals 15 residues. CDR3 in DNA: TGTGCCTGGAGCCTACAGGGGGCCCCTACCTACGAGCAGTACTTC. Protein sequence: CAWSLQGAPTYEQYF.

This sequence joins TRBV30 and TRBJ1-2; D is undetermined. This CDR3 is built from 12 residues. V lost 7 bases and J lost 6, with 15 bases in between. CDR1 GTSNPN and CDR2 SVGIG come from the germline V gene (reference sequence). CDR3 bases: TGTGCCTCCCCGGACCTGTTGGATGGCTACACCTTC. Residues: CASPDLLDGYTF. The whole variable domain, remainder taken from reference TRBV30 and TRBJ1-2, is SQTIHQWPATLVQPVGSPLSLECTVEGTSNPNLYWYRQAAGRGLQLLFYSVGIGQISSEVPQNLSASRPQDRQFILSSKKLLLSDSGFYLCASPDLLDGYTFGSGTRLTVV.

The CDR3 loop is CASSRSTGFTEAFF. Here the CDR3 DNA reads TGTGCCAGCAGCCGTTCTACAGGGTTCACTGAAGCTTTCTTT. The rearrangement links TRBV5-5 to TRBJ1-1, with D perhaps TRBD1 (6 bases). Trimming removed 4 bases from V and 4 bases from J, with 14 bases in between. Looked up from germline, CDR1 is SGHKS and CDR2 is YYEKEE (reference sequence). The CDR3 extends over 14 amino acids.

The chain carries TRBV5-6 and TRBJ1-2; D may be TRBD1 (5 bases). The CDR3 sequence is 16 residues long. Per germline, CDR1 SGHDT and CDR2 YYEEEE. Trimming removed 4 bases from V and 4 bases from J, with 20 bases in between. CDR3 DNA sequence: TGTGCCAGCAGCCGGAAGGTGCGGGGCCCCGCCTATGGCTACACCTTC. Its translation is CASSRKVRGPAYGYTF.

This clone came up a few times. This rearrangement joins TRBV28 to TRBJ1-5; D unclear. This CDR3 is 12 amino acids long. The germline V gene has CDR1 MDHEN and CDR2 SYDVKM. V was clipped by 7 bases and J by 4 bases, with 8 bases between them. As DNA, the CDR3 is TGTGCCAGCAAAGGAGGGAATCAGCCCCAGCATTTT. Translated: CASKGGNQPQHF.

The chain joins TRBV6-6 to TRBJ1-3; possibly TRBD1 for D (5 bases). CDR3 length: 13 amino acids. V was cut by 11 bases and J by 2 bases, with 13 bases left in between. Germline loops: CDR1 MNHNY, CDR2 SVGAGI (reference sequence). The CDR3 coding sequence is TGTGCCGTGAGTGGGGCGGCTGGAAACACCATATATTTT. It codes for CAVSGAAGNTIYF.

V gene TRBV7-2 combines with J gene TRBJ2-7, with 7 bases fitting TRBD2. CDR1 is SGHTA and CDR2 is FQGNSA in the germline V gene. J lost 6 bases, V lost 7 bases, and 15 bases had no gene match. The CDR3 is 15 residues long. The CDR3 here is CASTPPQRPGGEQYF. CDR3 DNA: TGTGCCAGCACTCCTCCCCAGAGGCCGGGGGGCGAGCAGTACTTC.

As DNA, the CDR3 is TGTGCCAGCAGTAGCAGTGGGAGGGTTCATGGCTACACCTTC. Amino acids: CASSSSGRVHGYTF. The rearrangement joins TRBV6-2 or TRBV6-3 to TRBJ1-2; D unclear. Germline loops: CDR1 MNHEY, CDR2 SVGEGT. This CDR3 has 14 residues. V was pared by 5 bases and J by 6 bases, with 16 bases between.

The chain uses TRBV27 and TRBJ2-3; the D is unclear. The CDR3 runs to 12 residues. V was shortened by 6 bases and J by 3 bases, with 7 bases between the two germline ends. Germline loops: CDR1 MNHEY, CDR2 SMNVEV (reference sequence). The CDR3 DNA follows: TGTGCCAGCAGCGATTTAACAGATACGCAGTATTTT. This codes for CASSDLTDTQYF.

The chain recombines TRBV28 with TRBJ1-5; D is unclear. The V end lost 4 bases, the J end lost 7 bases, and 8 bases lay between the germline ends. The CDR3 length is 12 residues. Looked up from germline, CDR1 is MDHEN and CDR2 is SYDVKM. CDR3 region: CASSSGEQPQHF. In nucleotides, the CDR3 is TGTGCCAGCAGTTCGGGAGAACAGCCCCAGCATTTT.

The chain has TRBV4-1 and TRBJ2-7; D may be TRBD2 (6 bases). The CDR3 is made up of 15 amino acids. Trimming stripped 1 base from V and 7 bases from J, with 17 bases between. Germline CDR1 and CDR2: MGHRA and YSYEKL. The CDR3 here is CASSQGLVMGREQYF. Here the CDR3 DNA reads TGCGCCAGCAGCCAAGGCCTCGTAATGGGGAGGGAGCAGTACTTC.

This chain connects TRBV6-6 to TRBJ1-5; perhaps TRBD1 as D (6 bases). Trimming pared 7 bases from V and 4 bases from J, leaving 11 bases between. This CDR3 has 13 amino acids. From germline, CDR1 is MNHNY and CDR2 SVGAGI (reference sequence). For the CDR3, the DNA is TGTGCCAGCATCCGGGACACTAATCAGCCCCAGCATTTT. Its protein is CASIRDTNQPQHF.

The chain couples TRBV11-2 to TRBJ2-1; the match to TRBD2 covers 7 bases. CDR3 length equals 15 residues. The germline gives CDR1 SGHAT, CDR2 FQNNGV. V shed 5 bases and J 5 bases; nucleotides not matched to a gene: 9. CDR3 in amino acids: CASSPSASGNNEQFF. CDR3 nucleotides: TGTGCCAGCAGCCCCTCGGCTAGCGGAAACAATGAGCAGTTCTTC.

The chain recombines TRBV5-1 with TRBJ1-1; TRBD1 might be the D (5 bases). The CDR3 contains 14 residues. V lost 4 bases, J lost 1 base, and 11 bases lay in between. Germline V gene lookup returns CDR1 SGHRS and CDR2 YFSETQ. The CDR3 loop reads CASSLLDTNTEAFF. The CDR3 DNA reads as TGCGCCAGCAGCCTTCTGGACACGAACACTGAAGCTTTCTTT.

This chain links TRBV3-1 (or the pseudogene TRBV3-2) with TRBJ1-1; TRBD1 might be the D (5 bases). Germline loops: CDR1 LGHDT, CDR2 YNNKEL (reference sequence). This CDR3 region has 16 residues. Trimming took off 0 bases at V and 0 bases at J, with 11 bases between the two ends. CDR3 sequence (DNA): TGTGCCAGCAGCCAAGATTTCGGGGGGTTGAACACTGAAGCTTTCTTT. This gives the protein CASSQDFGGLNTEAFF.

This chain connects TRBV7-2 to TRBJ2-7, with unresolved D. V shed 2 bases and J shed 4 bases, with 9 bases lying between them. This CDR3 has 13 residues. Germline V gene data show CDR1 as SGHTA and CDR2 as FQGNSA. The CDR3 here is CASSLREEYEQYF. CDR3 in DNA: TGTGCCAGCAGCTTAAGGGAAGAGTACGAGCAGTACTTC.

V is TRBV3-1 (or the pseudogene TRBV3-2) and J is TRBJ1-2, with a tentative D call TRBD1 (5 bases). Germline values: CDR1 LGHDT, CDR2 YNNKEL (reference sequence). This CDR3 region has 13 residues. Between the trimmed V and J ends, which lost 0 bases and 6 bases, there was a span of 8 bases. CDR3 DNA: TGTGCCAGCAGCCAAGAAGGGGCGGATGGCTACACCTTC. This codes for CASSQEGADGYTF.

The chain combines TRBV6-5 with TRBJ1-1; D gene uncertain. The CDR3 is made up of 13 amino acids. Germline V lookup: CDR1 MNHEY, CDR2 SVGAGI. With 5 bases removed from V and 0 bases from J, the gap between germline ends came to 7 bases. Here the CDR3 DNA reads TGTGCCAGCAGTCTGCTGATGAACACTGAAGCTTTCTTT. Its translation: CASSLLMNTEAFF.

This clone was detected only once. This chain connects TRBV6-5 to TRBJ1-2; weak D call: TRBD1 (5 bases). This CDR3 comprises 15 residues. CDR1 MNHEY and CDR2 SVGAGI come from the germline V gene. With 6 bases removed from V and 0 bases from J, the gap between germline ends came to 14 bases. CDR3 nucleotides: TGTGCCAGCAGAGCATTTACAGGAGCTAACTATGGCTACACCTTC. It encodes CASRAFTGANYGYTF.

The genes are TRBV4-2 and TRBJ2-1; TRBD2 matches at 11 bases. CDR1 and CDR2 (germline): LGHNA, YNFKEQ. With V trimmed by 0 bases and J by 7 bases, 5 bases remained unmatched. CDR3 length equals 16 residues. The CDR3 nucleotides read TGTGCCAGCAGCCAAGATCCTAGCGGGGGGTCTAATGAGCAGTTCTTC. As protein: CASSQDPSGGSNEQFF.

This chain joins TRBV5-1 and TRBJ2-2, with 10 bases that match TRBD2. There are 15 residues in the CDR3. Germline CDR1 and CDR2: SGHRS and YFSETQ. Trimming took 3 bases from V and 4 from J; bases not matched to a gene: 3. CDR3 loop: CASSYSSGSTGELFF. Here the CDR3 DNA reads TGCGCCAGCAGCTACTCTAGCGGGAGCACCGGGGAGCTGTTTTTT.

The rearrangement links TRBV24-1 to TRBJ2-2, with D possibly being TRBD1 (5 bases). Trimming shortened V by 4 bases and J by 0 bases, and 11 bases separated the two germline ends. This CDR3 has 16 amino acids. CDR1 is KGHDR and CDR2 is SFDVKD in the germline V gene. CDR3 region: CATSDLDSANTGELFF. CDR3 coding DNA: TGTGCCACCAGTGACCTCGACAGCGCGAACACCGGGGAGCTGTTTTTT.

V usage is TRBV7-9 and J usage is TRBJ1-1; no firm D call. The CDR3 consists of 16 residues. Trimming pared 4 bases from V and 1 base from J, leaving 16 bases between. The germline V gene has CDR1 SEHNR and CDR2 FQNEAQ (reference sequence). In DNA, the CDR3 is TGTGCCAGCAGCTACTCTTTTGGAAACTCGAACACTGAAGCTTTCTTT. It yields the protein CASSYSFGNSNTEAFF.

This chain connects TRBV19 to TRBJ2-1; D perhaps matches TRBD1 (6 bases). Germline loops: CDR1 LNHDA, CDR2 SQIVND (reference sequence). There are 16 residues in the CDR3. With 5 bases removed from V and 0 bases from J, the gap between germline ends came to 14 bases. CDR3 loop: CASSPSRQVSYNEQFF. The CDR3, as DNA: TGTGCCAGTAGTCCCTCGAGACAGGTCTCCTACAATGAGCAGTTCTTC. Complete variable domain (other parts from reference TRBV19 and TRBJ2-1): DGGITQSPKYLFRKEGQNVTLSCEQNLNHDAMYWYRQDPGQGLRLIYYSQIVNDFQKGDIAEGYSVSREKKESFPLTVTSAQKNPTAFYLCASSPSRQVSYNEQFFGPGTRLTVL.

This clone was seen a single time. The chain joins TRBV5-1 to TRBJ1-6; TRBD1 is a possible D gene (6 bases). This CDR3 contains 15 residues. Germline V lookup: CDR1 SGHRS, CDR2 YFSETQ. V lost 0 bases and J lost 7, with 11 bases in between. The CDR3 spells CASSLAGQQNSPLHF. The CDR3 DNA follows: TGCGCCAGCAGCTTGGCCGGACAGCAGAATTCACCCCTCCACTTT.

This chain links TRBV11-2 with TRBJ2-6; D is undetermined. Between the trimmed V and J ends, which lost 2 bases and 2 bases, there was a span of 7 bases. Looked up from germline, CDR1 is SGHAT and CDR2 is FQNNGV. The CDR3 is 15 amino acids. CDR3: CASSLSGAGANVLTF. The CDR3 bases are TGTGCCAGCAGCTTATCTGGGGCTGGGGCCAACGTCCTGACTTTC.

This sequence joins TRBV11-2 and TRBJ2-7; TRBD2 is a possible D gene (6 bases). The CDR3 has 12 residues. From germline, CDR1 is SGHAT and CDR2 FQNNGV. V gave up 5 bases and J gave up 5 bases, with 10 bases separating them. CDR3 nucleotides: TGTGCCAGCAGCCTCGGGGGTCACGAGCAGTACTTC. It encodes CASSLGGHEQYF. Using reference TRBV11-2 and TRBJ2-7 for the parts outside the CDR3, the full variable domain is EAGVAQSPRYKIIEKRQSVAFWCNPISGHATLYWYQQILGQGPKLLIQFQNNGVVDDSQLPKDRFSAERLKGVDSTLKIQPAKLEDSAVYLCASSLGGHEQYFGPGTRLTVT.

The CDR3 reads CASSLGDRGTEAFF. CDR3 nucleotide sequence: TGTGCCAGCAGCTTGGGAGACAGGGGAACTGAAGCTTTCTTT. V is TRBV13 and J is TRBJ1-1, with 8 nucleotides matching TRBD1. V trimming: 3 bases; J trimming: 5 bases; junction bases outside the gene matches: 5. Germline V gene sequence: CDR1 PRHDT, CDR2 FYEKMQ (reference sequence). The CDR3 contains 14 residues.

This chain uses TRBV5-1 with TRBJ2-3, with 12 bases that match TRBD2. Looked up from germline, CDR1 is SGHRS and CDR2 is YFSETQ. V lost 4 bases, J lost 2 bases, and 8 bases stayed unmatched. The CDR3 has 17 amino acids. The CDR3 region is CASSPGTSGHSTDTQYF. The CDR3 DNA sequence: TGCGCCAGCAGCCCAGGGACTAGCGGGCATTCCACAGATACGCAGTATTTT.

This rearrangement joins TRBV5-1 to TRBJ2-3; D unclear. V was pared by 7 bases and J by 6 bases, with 9 bases between. The CDR3 runs 11 residues. Germline assignment: CDR1 SGHRS and CDR2 YFSETQ. This CDR3 is CASQNEDTQYF. CDR3 in DNA: TGCGCCAGCCAAAACGAGGATACGCAGTATTTT.

The V and J genes are TRBV20-1 and TRBJ1-2, with unresolved D. The CDR3 runs to 11 residues. Germline V lookup: CDR1 DFQATT, CDR2 SNEGSKA (reference sequence). The germline V and J ends were trimmed by 0 bases and 6 bases, with 5 bases remaining between them. CDR3 DNA: TGCAGTGCTAGAGAGAGAGATGGCTACACCTTC. It yields the protein CSARERDGYTF.

The V gene is TRBV7-9, the J gene TRBJ1-1; no firm D call. Germline CDR1 reads SEHNR; CDR2 reads FQNEAQ (reference sequence). The CDR3 is made up of 12 amino acids. V dropped 7 bases and J dropped 5 bases, with 11 bases sitting between them. CDR3 sequence reads: CASTQYGTEAFF. CDR3 sequence (DNA): TGTGCCAGCACCCAATACGGGACTGAAGCTTTCTTT.